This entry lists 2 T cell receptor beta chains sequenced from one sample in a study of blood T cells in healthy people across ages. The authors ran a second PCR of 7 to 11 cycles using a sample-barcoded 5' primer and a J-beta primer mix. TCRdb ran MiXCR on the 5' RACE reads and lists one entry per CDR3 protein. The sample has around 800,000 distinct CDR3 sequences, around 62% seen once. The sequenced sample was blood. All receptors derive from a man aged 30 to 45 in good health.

The CDR3 bases are TGTGCCAGCAGCGTAGCTTTCATGTACCAAGAGACCCAGTACTTC. As protein: CASSVAFMYQETQYF. The V gene is TRBV9, the J gene TRBJ2-5, with D hard to call. Between the trimmed V and J ends, which lost 0 bases and 0 bases, there was a span of 9 bases. The CDR3 totals 15 residues. Germline CDR1 SGDLS, CDR2 YYNGEE.

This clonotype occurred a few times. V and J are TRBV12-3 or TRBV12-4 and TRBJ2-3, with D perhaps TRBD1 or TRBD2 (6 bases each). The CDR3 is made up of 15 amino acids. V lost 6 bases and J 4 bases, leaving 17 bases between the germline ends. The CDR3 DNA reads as TGTGCCAGCAGCCCGAGTGAGGGGGGCGCAGATACGCAGTATTTT. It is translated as CASSPSEGGADTQYF.